Presented here are 7 T cell receptor beta chains from one specimen sequenced in a study of siplizumab effects on memory and regulatory T cells. Repertoires were generated with immunoSEQ multiplex PCR, while TCRdb's copy carries only in-frame clones and drops some. Here the sample spans more than 85,000 clones, about 95% being singletons. Material: Tregs sorted from blood. These receptors all come from a human donor in good health.

The chain uses TRBV5-4 and TRBJ2-2; TRBD2 is a possible D gene (5 bases). The germline V gene has CDR1 SGHNT and CDR2 YYREEE (reference sequence). The CDR3 sequence is 13 residues long. V shed 3 bases and J shed 7 bases, with 10 bases lying between them. The CDR3 here is CASSSTSGGELFF. In DNA form, the CDR3 reads TGTGCCAGCAGCTCAACCAGCGGCGGGGAGCTGTTTTTT.

This clone was detected only once. This chain uses TRBV15 with TRBJ1-4; D not resolved. Per germline, CDR1 LNHNV and CDR2 YYDKDF (reference sequence). The V end lost 1 base, the J end lost 13 bases, and 16 bases lay between the germline ends. This CDR3 is 14 amino acids long. CDR3 nucleotides: TGTGCCACCAGCAGAGTAGGGAGCCGCTCTAGACTGTTTTTT. This translates into CATSRVGSRSRLFF.

This rearrangement joins TRBV7-8 to TRBJ2-1; D is unresolved. V was clipped by 0 bases and J by 4 bases, with 7 bases between them. Germline CDR1 is SGHVS and CDR2 is FQNEAQ. This CDR3 is built from 14 residues. This CDR3 reads CASSLATRYNEQFF. DNA of the CDR3: TGTGCCAGCAGCTTAGCAACTCGATACAATGAGCAGTTCTTC. The variable domain in full, with the rest retrieved from reference TRBV7-8 and TRBJ2-1, is GAGVSQSPRYKVAKRGQDVALRCDPISGHVSLFWYQQALGQGPEFLTYFQNEAQLDKSGLPSDRFFAERPEGSVSTLKIQRTQQEDSAVYLCASSLATRYNEQFFGPGTRLTVL.

This chain uses TRBV6-5 with TRBJ2-1, with 11 bases lining up with TRBD1. Germline V gene lookup returns CDR1 MNHEY and CDR2 SVGAGI. With V trimmed by 6 bases and J by 6 bases, 7 bases remained unmatched. The CDR3 spans 15 residues. The CDR3 nucleotides are TGTGCCAGCAGCCGGCGCGGACAGGGGGCCAATGAGCAGTTCTTC. Protein product: CASSRRGQGANEQFF.

The chain carries TRBV29-1 and TRBJ2-1; TRBD1 matches at 10 bases. The ends lost 6 bases at V and 5 bases at J; junction bases unmatched: 7. From germline, CDR1 is SQVTM and CDR2 ANQGSEA. The CDR3 is 14 residues long. Here the CDR3 DNA reads TGCAGCGTCACCGGGACAGGGGCCAACAATGAGCAGTTCTTC. Translating it yields CSVTGTGANNEQFF.

The chain links TRBV5-1 to TRBJ2-3, with 14 nucleotides matching TRBD2. Trimming took 4 bases from V and 4 from J; bases not matched to a gene: 5. The CDR3 spans 16 residues. Germline CDR1 and CDR2: SGHRS and YFSETQ. The CDR3 coding sequence is TGCGCCAGCAGCCGGCCGGGACTAGCGGGAGCAGATACGCAGTATTTT. It yields the protein CASSRPGLAGADTQYF. Complete variable domain (other parts from reference TRBV5-1 and TRBJ2-3): KAGVTQTPRYLIKTRGQQVTLSCSPISGHRSVSWYQQTPGQGLQFLFEYFSETQRNKGNFPGRFSGRQFSNSRSEMNVSTLELGDSALYLCASSRPGLAGADTQYFGPGTRLTVL.

Only a few counts were recorded for this clone. This rearrangement joins TRBV14 to TRBJ2-7, with D perhaps matching TRBD2 (6 bases). CDR1 is SGHDN and CDR2 is FVKESK in the germline V gene. V lost 6 bases to trimming and J lost 0 bases, with 12 bases between them. The CDR3 is 14 residues long. As DNA, the CDR3 is TGTGCCAGCAGTCAAACGCGGGGCTCCTACGAGCAGTACTTC. Encoded protein: CASSQTRGSYEQYF.